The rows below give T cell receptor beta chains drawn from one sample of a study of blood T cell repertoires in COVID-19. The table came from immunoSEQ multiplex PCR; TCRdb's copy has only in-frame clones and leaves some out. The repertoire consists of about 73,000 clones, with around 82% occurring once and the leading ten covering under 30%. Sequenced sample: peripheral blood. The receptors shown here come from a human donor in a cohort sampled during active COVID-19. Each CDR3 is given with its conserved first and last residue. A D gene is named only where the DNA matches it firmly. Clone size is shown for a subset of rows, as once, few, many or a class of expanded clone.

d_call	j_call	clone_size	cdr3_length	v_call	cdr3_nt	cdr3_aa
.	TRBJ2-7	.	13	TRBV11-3	TGTGCCAGCAGCGAGTCGGGGTTCAACGAGCAGTACTTC	CASSESGFNEQYF
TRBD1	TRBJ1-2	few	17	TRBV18	TGTGCCAGCTCACCCCGACAGGGACATTCATCGGACTATGGCTACACCTTC	CASSPRQGHSSDYGYTF
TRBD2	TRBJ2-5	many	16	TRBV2	TGTGCCAGCAGTGGCGGTGGACTAGCGGGATCAGAGACCCAGTACTTC	CASSGGGLAGSETQYF
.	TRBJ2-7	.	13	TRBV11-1	TGTGCCAGCAGCCCCACCCAGGGGTACGAGCAGTACTTC	CASSPTQGYEQYF
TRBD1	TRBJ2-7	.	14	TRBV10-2	TGCGCCAGCAGTGAGACAGGGGTGGACTACGAGCAGTACTTC	CASSETGVDYEQYF
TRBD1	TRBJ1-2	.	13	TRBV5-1	TGCGCCAGCAGCATTGGGACAGGATATGGCTACACCTTC	CASSIGTGYGYTF
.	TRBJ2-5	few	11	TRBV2	TGTGCCAGCGAGGACTGGGGGACCCAGTACTTC	CASEDWGTQYF
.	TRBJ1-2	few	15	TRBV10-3	TGTGCCATCAGTGAGTCGCCGGGATACAACTATGGCTACACCTTC	CAISESPGYNYGYTF
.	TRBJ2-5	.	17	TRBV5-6	TGTGCCAGCAGCTTGGCCTTTCAATTAGGGAGGGGGGAGACCCAGTACTTC	CASSLAFQLGRGETQYF
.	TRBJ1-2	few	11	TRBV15	TGTGCCACACGGGGGGGACATGGCTACACCTTC	CATRGGHGYTF
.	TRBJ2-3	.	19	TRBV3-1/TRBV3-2	TGTGCCAGCAGCCAAGATAACGGGGTGAGAGGCGCGGGCACAGATACGCAGTATTTT	CASSQDNGVRGAGTDTQYF
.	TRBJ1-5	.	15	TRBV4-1	TGCGCCAGCAGCCAAGAGGACAGAGGAAGCCAGCCCCAGCATTTT	CASSQEDRGSQPQHF
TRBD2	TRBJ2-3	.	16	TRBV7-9	TGTGCCAGCAGCCTTTTTATAGCGGGGGGGACAGATACGCAGTATTTT	CASSLFIAGGTDTQYF
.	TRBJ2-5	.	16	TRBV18	TGTGCCAGCTCCGGCCGGGTAGGAGGGGGCTTCGAGACCCAGTACTTC	CASSGRVGGGFETQYF
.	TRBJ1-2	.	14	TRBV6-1	TGTGCCAGCAGTGAGGGGGGAGCTAACTATGGCTACACCTTC	CASSEGGANYGYTF
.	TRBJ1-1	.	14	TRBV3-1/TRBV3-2	TGTGCCAGCAGCGCCGTGCGGGGGATCACTGAAGCTTTCTTT	CASSAVRGITEAFF
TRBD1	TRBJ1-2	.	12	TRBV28	TGTGCCAGCAGCCCAGGGGGCGCTGGCTACACCTTC	CASSPGGAGYTF
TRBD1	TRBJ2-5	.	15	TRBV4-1	TGCGCCAGCAGCCAAGATGTAGGGGGCCTAGAGACCCAGTACTTC	CASSQDVGGLETQYF
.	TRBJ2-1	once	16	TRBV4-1	TGCGCCAGCAGCCCCAAGGTGGGACTCTCCTACAATGAGCAGTTCTTC	CASSPKVGLSYNEQFF
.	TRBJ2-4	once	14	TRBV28	TGTGCCAGCACCCTAGGACACCCCAAAAACATTCAGTACTTC	CASTLGHPKNIQYF
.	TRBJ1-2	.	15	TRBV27	TGTGCCAGCAGTTTATCGGGGCAGGGGAACTATGGCTACACCTTC	CASSLSGQGNYGYTF
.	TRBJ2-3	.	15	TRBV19	TGTGCCAGTAGTCTGTCGGACAGCCGCACAGATACGCAGTATTTT	CASSLSDSRTDTQYF
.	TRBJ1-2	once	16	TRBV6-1	TGTGCCAGCAGTGAAGCTGGGCCCAGAGTTAACTATGGCTACACCTTC	CASSEAGPRVNYGYTF
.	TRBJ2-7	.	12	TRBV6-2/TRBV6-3	TGTGCCAGCAGTTACCCGAAGAGGGAGCAGTACTTC	CASSYPKREQYF
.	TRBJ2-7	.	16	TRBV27	TGTGCCAGCATCCCCCGGGGGGCAGGGGCGGAAGGCGAGCAGTACTTC	CASIPRGAGAEGEQYF
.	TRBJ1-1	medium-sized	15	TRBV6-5	TGTGCCAGCACCATGAACCCGGTCATGAACACTGAAGCTTTCTTT	CASTMNPVMNTEAFF
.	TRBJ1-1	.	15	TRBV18	TGTGCCAGCTCACCAGGCAGGGGATTTGGGACTGAAGCTTTCTTT	CASSPGRGFGTEAFF
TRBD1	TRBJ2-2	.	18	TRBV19	TGTGCCAGTAGAGTCATGACAGGGGGCTTCGCGAACACCGGGGAGCTGTTTTTT	CASRVMTGGFANTGELFF
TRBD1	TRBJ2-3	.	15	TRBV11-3	TGTGCCAGCAGCTCCACAGGGGAACGTACAGATACGCAGTATTTT	CASSSTGERTDTQYF
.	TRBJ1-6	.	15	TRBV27	TGTGCCAGCCACCGGAGGGCAGGGAGTAATTCACCCCTCCACTTT	CASHRRAGSNSPLHF
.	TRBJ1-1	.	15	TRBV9	TGTGCCAGCAGCGTAGTGTCAGGTTTGAACACTGAAGCTTTCTTT	CASSVVSGLNTEAFF
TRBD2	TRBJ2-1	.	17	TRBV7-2	TGTGCCAGCAGCTTAGTCGGCACTAGCGGGGGGTACAATGAGCAGTTCTTC	CASSLVGTSGGYNEQFF
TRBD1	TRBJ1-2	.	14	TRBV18	TGTGCCAGCTCACCAAGACAGGGCGGGGATGGCTACACCTTC	CASSPRQGGDGYTF
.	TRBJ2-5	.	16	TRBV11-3	TGTGCCAGCAGTTTCTCGACGGGACACTACAAAGAGACCCAGTACTTC	CASSFSTGHYKETQYF
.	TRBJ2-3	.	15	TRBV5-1	TGCGCCAGCAGCTCCTATTACTCTAGCACAGATACGCAGTATTTT	CASSSYYSSTDTQYF
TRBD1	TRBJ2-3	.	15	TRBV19	TGTGCCAGTAGTAAGGACAGGGGCATTTCAGATACGCAGTATTTT	CASSKDRGISDTQYF
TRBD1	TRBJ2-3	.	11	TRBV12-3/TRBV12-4	TGTGCCAGCAGCCAGAACAGGGGGCATTATTTT	CASSQNRGHYF
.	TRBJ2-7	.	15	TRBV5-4	TGTGCCAGCAGATCCGACAGGGACTTAACCAACGAGCAGTACTTC	CASRSDRDLTNEQYF
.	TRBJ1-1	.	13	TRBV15	TGTGCCACCAGCAGGAGCAGGGTATCTGAAGCTTTCTTT	CATSRSRVSEAFF
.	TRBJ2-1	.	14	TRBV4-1	TGCGCCAGCAGCCGTGGGCCAACAAACAATGAGCAGTTCTTC	CASSRGPTNNEQFF
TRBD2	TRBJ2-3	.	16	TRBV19	TGTGCCAGTAGTATGAAGGGGAGGGGAGTCACAGATACGCAGTATTTT	CASSMKGRGVTDTQYF
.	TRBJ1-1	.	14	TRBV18	TGTGCCAGCTCCCCCCGGGGGGCAGTCACTGAAGCTTTCTTT	CASSPRGAVTEAFF
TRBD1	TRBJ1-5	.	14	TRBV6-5	TGTGCCAGCAACCCGACAGGGGCCAATCAGCCCCAGCATTTT	CASNPTGANQPQHF
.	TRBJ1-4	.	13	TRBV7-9	TGTGCCAGCAGCCTCGGGTCGAATGAAAAACTGTTTTTT	CASSLGSNEKLFF
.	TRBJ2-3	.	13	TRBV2	TGTGCCAGACCGGGACTTAACACAGATACGCAGTATTTT	CARPGLNTDTQYF
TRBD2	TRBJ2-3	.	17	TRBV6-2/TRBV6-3	TGTGCCAGCAGTTTTCTAGCGGGGTTGGATAGGGGAGATACGCAGTATTTT	CASSFLAGLDRGDTQYF
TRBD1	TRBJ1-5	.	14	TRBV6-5	TGTGCCAGCGGCAGCGGACAGGGTACGCAGCCCCAGCATTTT	CASGSGQGTQPQHF
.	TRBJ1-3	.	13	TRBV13	TGTGCCAGCAGCTTACAGGGTGGAAACACCATATATTTT	CASSLQGGNTIYF
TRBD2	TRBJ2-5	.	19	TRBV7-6	TGTGCCAGCAGCTTAACGGACATCCCCGGGACTAGAGGTCTGGAGACCCAGTACTTC	CASSLTDIPGTRGLETQYF
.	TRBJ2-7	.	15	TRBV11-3	TGTGCCAGCAGCTCATCCCGGAGGCCAACCTACGAGCAGTACTTC	CASSSSRRPTYEQYF
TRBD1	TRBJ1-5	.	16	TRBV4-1	TGCGCCAGCAGCTCTTACAGGGGGCTCAGCAATCAGCCCCAGCATTTT	CASSSYRGLSNQPQHF
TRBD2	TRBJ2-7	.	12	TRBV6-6	TGTGCCAGCAGTAGCGGGGTATACGAGCAGTACTTC	CASSSGVYEQYF
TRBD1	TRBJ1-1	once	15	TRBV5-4	TGTGCCAGCAGCTCACCACCGGGACAGGGAGGTGAAGCTTTCTTT	CASSSPPGQGGEAFF
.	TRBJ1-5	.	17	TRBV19	TGTGCCAGTAGTATAGGAGCCTTCGGTCTTAGCAATCAGCCCCAGCATTTT	CASSIGAFGLSNQPQHF
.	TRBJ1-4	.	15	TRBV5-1	TGCGCCAGCAGCTTGGGTGGCGGGAGTAATGAAAAACTGTTTTTT	CASSLGGGSNEKLFF
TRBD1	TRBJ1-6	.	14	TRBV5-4	TGTGCCAGCAGCCGGGGACAGAATAATTCACCCCTCCACTTT	CASSRGQNNSPLHF
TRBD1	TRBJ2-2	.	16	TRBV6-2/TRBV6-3	TGTGCCAGCAGGCCTCCGGGACAGGGGTACACCGGGGAGCTGTTTTTT	CASRPPGQGYTGELFF
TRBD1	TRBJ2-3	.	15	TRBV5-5	TGTGCCAGCAGCTTGTCCGGGACAGACACAGATACGCAGTATTTT	CASSLSGTDTDTQYF